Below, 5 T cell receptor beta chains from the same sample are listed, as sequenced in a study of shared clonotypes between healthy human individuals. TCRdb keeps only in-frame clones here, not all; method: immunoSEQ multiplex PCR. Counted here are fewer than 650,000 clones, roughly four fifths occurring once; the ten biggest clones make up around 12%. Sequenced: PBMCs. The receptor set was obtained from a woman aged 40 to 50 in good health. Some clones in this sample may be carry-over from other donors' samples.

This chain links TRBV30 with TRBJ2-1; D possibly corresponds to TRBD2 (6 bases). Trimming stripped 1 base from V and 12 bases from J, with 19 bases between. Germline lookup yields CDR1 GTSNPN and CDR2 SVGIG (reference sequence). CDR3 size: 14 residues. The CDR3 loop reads CAWSGAGLPKVQFF. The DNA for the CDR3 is TGTGCCTGGAGTGGGGCGGGACTCCCCAAGGTGCAGTTCTTC.

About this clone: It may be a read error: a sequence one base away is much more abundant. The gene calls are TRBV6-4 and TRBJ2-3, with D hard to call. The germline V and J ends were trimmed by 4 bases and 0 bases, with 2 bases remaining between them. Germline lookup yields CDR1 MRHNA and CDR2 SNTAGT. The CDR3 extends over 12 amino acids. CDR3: CASSASTDTQYF. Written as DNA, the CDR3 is TGTGCCAGCAGTGCTAGCACAGATACGCAGTATTTT.

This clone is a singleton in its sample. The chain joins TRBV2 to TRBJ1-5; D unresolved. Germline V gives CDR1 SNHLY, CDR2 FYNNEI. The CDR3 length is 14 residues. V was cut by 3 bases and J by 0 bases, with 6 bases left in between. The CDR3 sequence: CASSDQLSNQPQHF. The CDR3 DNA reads TGTGCCAGCAGTGATCAACTTAGCAATCAGCCCCAGCATTTT.

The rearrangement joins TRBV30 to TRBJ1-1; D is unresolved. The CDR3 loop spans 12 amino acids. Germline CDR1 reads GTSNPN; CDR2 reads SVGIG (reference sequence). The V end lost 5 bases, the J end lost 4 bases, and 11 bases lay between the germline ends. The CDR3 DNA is TGTGCCTGGGGCGCCTTGGGCACTGAAGCTTTCTTT. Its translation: CAWGALGTEAFF. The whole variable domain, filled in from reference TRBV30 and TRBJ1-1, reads SQTIHQWPATLVQPVGSPLSLECTVEGTSNPNLYWYRQAAGRGLQLLFYSVGIGQISSEVPQNLSASRPQDRQFILSSKKLLLSDSGFYLCAWGALGTEAFFGQGTRLTVV.

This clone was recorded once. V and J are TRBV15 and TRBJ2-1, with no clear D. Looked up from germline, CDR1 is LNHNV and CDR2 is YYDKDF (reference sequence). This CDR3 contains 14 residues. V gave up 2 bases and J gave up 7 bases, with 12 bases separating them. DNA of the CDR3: TGTGCCACCAGCAGAAAATCAGGTGCGAATGAGCAGTTCTTC. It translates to CATSRKSGANEQFF.